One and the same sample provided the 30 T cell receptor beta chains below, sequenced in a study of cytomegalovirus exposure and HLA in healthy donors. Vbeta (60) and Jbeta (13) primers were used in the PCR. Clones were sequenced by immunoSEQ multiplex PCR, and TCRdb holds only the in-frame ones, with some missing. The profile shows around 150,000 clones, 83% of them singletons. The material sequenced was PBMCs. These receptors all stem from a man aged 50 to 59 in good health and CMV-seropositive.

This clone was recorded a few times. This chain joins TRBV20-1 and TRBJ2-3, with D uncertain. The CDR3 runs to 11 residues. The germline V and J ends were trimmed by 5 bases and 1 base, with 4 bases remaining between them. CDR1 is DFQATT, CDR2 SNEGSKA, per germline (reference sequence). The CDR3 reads CSAQGTDTQYF. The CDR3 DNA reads TGCAGTGCTCAGGGCACAGATACGCAGTATTTT.

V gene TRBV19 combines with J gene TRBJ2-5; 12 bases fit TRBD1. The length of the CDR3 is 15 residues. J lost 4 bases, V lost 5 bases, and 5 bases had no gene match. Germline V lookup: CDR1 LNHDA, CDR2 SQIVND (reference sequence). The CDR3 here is CASSGTGGSSETQYF. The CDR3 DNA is TGTGCCAGTAGTGGGACAGGGGGCTCGTCAGAGACCCAGTACTTC.

The CDR3 DNA is TGTGCCAGCATTGAGAGGTATAGCAATCAGCCCCAGCATTTT. Translated, it gives CASIERYSNQPQHF. The V call is TRBV28, the J call TRBJ1-5, with D unclear. Germline V gene lookup returns CDR1 MDHEN and CDR2 SYDVKM. The CDR3 sequence is 14 residues long. V was pared by 7 bases and J by 0 bases, with 10 bases between.

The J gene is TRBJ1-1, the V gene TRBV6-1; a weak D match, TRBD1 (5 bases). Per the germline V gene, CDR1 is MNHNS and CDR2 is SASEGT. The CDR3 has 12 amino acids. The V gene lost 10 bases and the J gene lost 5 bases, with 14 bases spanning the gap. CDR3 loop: CAIAGTLTEAFF. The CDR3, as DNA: TGTGCCATCGCCGGGACTTTGACTGAAGCTTTCTTT.

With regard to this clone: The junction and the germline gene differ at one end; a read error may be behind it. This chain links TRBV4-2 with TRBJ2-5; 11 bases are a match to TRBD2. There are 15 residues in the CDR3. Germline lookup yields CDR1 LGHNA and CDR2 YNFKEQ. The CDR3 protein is CASSPGTSGQETQYF. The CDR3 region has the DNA TGTGCCAGTAGCCCCGGGACTAGCGGCCAAGAGACCCAGTACTTC.

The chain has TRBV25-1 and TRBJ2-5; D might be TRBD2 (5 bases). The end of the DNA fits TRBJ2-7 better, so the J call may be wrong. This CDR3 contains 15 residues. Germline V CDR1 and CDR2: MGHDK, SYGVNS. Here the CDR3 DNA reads TGTGCCAGCAGTCCAAGAGAGGGTCCAAAATACGAGCAGTACTTC. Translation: CASSPREGPKYEQYF.

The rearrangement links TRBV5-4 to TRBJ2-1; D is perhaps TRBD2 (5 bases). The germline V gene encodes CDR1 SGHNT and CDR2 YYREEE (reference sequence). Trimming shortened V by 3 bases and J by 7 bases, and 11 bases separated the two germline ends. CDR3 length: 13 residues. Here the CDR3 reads CASSWGASNEQFF. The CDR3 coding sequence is TGTGCCAGCAGCTGGGGAGCGTCTAATGAGCAGTTCTTC.

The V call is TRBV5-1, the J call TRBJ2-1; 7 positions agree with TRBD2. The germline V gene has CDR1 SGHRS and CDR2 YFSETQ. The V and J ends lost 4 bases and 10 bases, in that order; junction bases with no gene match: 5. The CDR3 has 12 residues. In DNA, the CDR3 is TGCGCCAGCAGCGAGACTAGCAAGGAGCAGTTCTTC. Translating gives CASSETSKEQFF.

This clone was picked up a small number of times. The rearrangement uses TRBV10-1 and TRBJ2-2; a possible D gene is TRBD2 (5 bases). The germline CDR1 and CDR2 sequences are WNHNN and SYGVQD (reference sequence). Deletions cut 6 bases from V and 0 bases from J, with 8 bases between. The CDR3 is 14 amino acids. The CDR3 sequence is CASRRVSNTGELFF. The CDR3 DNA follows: TGCGCCAGCAGGCGGGTCTCGAACACCGGGGAGCTGTTTTTT.

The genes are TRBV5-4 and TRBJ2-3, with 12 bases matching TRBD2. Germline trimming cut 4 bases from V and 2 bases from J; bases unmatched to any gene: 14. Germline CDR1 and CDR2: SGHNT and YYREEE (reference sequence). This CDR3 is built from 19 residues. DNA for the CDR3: TGTGCCAGCAGCACCCCGCTAGCGGGAGGGGGGGGTACCACAGATACGCAGTATTTT. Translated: CASSTPLAGGGGTTDTQYF.

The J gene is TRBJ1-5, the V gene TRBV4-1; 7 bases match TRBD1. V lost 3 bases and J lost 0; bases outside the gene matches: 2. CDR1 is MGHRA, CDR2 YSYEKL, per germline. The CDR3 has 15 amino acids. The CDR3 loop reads CASSQGQTSNQPQHF. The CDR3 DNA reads TGCGCCAGCAGCCAGGGACAGACTAGCAATCAGCCCCAGCATTTT.

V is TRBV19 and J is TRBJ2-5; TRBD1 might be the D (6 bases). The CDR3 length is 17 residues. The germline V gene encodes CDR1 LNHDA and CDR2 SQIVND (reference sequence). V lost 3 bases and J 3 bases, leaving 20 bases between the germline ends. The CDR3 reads CASSIRTASGRKETQYF. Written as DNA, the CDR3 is TGTGCCAGTAGTATCCGGACAGCCTCCGGGCGTAAAGAGACCCAGTACTTC. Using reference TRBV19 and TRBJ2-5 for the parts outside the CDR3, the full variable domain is DGGITQSPKYLFRKEGQNVTLSCEQNLNHDAMYWYRQDPGQGLRLIYYSQIVNDFQKGDIAEGYSVSREKKESFPLTVTSAQKNPTAFYLCASSIRTASGRKETQYFGPGTRLLVL.

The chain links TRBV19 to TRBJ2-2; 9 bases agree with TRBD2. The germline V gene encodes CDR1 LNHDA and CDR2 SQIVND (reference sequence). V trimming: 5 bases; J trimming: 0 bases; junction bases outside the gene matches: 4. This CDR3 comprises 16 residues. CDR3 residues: CASSDSGSPNTGELFF. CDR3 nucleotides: TGTGCCAGTAGTGATAGCGGGAGCCCGAACACCGGGGAGCTGTTTTTT.

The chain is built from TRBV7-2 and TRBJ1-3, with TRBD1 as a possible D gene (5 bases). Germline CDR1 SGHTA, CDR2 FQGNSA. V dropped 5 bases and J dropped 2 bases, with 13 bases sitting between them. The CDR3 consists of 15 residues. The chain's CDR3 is CASSPAGTAGNTIYF. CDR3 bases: TGTGCCAGCAGCCCCGCAGGGACTGCTGGAAACACCATATATTTT.

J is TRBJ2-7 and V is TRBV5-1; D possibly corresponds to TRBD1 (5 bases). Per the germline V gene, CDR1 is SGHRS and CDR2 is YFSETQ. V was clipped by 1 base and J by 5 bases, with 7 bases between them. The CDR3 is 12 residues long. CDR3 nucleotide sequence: TGCGCCAGCAGCTTGTCAGGGAACGAGCAGTACTTC. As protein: CASSLSGNEQYF.

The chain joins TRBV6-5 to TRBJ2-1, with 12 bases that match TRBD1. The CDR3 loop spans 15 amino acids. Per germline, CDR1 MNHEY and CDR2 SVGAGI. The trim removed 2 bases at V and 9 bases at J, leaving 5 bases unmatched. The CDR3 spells CASSYPGQGAIEQFF. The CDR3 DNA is TGTGCCAGCAGTTACCCGGGACAGGGGGCAATTGAGCAGTTCTTC.

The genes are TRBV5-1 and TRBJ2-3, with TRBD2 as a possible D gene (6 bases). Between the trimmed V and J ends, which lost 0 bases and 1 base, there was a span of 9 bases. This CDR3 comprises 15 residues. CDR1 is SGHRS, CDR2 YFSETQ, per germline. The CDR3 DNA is TGCGCCAGCAGCTTGGTCGGGGGAGGCACAGATACGCAGTATTTT. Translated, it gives CASSLVGGGTDTQYF.

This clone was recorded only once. The CDR3 region has the DNA TGTGCCAGCACCCCTGGTGGGGCAGGGGGAAATCAGCCCCAGCATTTT. Residues: CASTPGGAGGNQPQHF. V gene TRBV28 combines with J gene TRBJ1-5; 7 positions match TRBD1. Trimming cost V 7 bases and J 4 bases; bases outside gene matches: 13. The V gene's germline CDR1 is MDHEN and CDR2 SYDVKM. The CDR3 covers 16 residues.

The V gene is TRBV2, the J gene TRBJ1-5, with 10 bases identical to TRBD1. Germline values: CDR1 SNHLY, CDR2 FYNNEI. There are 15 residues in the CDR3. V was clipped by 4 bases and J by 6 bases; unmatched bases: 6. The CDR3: CASSVGTGAFQPQHF. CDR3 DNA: TGTGCCAGCAGTGTTGGGACAGGGGCTTTTCAGCCCCAGCATTTT.

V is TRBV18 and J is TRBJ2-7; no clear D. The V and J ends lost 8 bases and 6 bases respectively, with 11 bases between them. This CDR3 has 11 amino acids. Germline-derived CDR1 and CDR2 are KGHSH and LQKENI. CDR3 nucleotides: TGTGCCAGCCAATACTCGGGCGAGCAGTACTTC. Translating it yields CASQYSGEQYF.

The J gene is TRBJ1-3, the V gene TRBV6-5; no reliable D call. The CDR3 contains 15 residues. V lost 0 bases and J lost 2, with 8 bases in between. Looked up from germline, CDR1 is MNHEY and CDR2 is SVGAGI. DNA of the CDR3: TGTGCCAGCAGTTACTCGAGTGGTCCTGGAAACACCATATATTTT. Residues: CASSYSSGPGNTIYF.

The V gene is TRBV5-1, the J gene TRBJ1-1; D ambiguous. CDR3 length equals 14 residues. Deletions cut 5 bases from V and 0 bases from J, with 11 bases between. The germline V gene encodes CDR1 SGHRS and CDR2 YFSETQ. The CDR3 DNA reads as TGCGCCAGCAGAAACGACATACTGAACACTGAAGCTTTCTTT. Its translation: CASRNDILNTEAFF.

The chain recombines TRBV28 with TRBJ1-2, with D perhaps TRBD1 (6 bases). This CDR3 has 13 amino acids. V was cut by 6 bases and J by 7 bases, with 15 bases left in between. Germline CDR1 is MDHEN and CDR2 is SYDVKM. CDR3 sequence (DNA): TGTGCCAGCAGAAAAGGGGGAGTAGGTGGCTACACCTTC. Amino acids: CASRKGGVGGYTF.

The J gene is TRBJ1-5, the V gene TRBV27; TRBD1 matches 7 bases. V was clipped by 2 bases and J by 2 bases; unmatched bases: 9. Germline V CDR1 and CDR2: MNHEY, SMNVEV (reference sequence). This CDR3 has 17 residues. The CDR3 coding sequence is TGTGCCAGCAGTTTAGATAGGGGGCGGAGTGGCAATCAGCCCCAGCATTTT. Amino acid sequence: CASSLDRGRSGNQPQHF.

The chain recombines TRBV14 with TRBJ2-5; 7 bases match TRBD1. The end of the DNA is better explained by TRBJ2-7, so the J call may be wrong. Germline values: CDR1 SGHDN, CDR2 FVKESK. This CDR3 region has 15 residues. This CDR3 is CASSQERTGLGEQYF. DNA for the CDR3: TGTGCCAGCAGCCAAGAAAGGACAGGCCTCGGCGAGCAGTACTTC.

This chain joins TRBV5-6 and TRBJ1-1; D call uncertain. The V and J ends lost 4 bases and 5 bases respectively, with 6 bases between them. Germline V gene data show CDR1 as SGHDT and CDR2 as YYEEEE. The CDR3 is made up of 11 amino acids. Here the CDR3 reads CASSRRTEAFF. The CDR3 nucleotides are TGTGCCAGCAGCAGGAGGACTGAAGCTTTCTTT.

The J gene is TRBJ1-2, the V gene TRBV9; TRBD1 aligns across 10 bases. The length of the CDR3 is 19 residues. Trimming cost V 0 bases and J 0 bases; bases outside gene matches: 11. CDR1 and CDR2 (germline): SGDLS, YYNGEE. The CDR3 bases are TGTGCCAGCAGCGTAGCTGTGATGGGGACAGGGGAGCCTAACTATGGCTACACCTTC. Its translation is CASSVAVMGTGEPNYGYTF. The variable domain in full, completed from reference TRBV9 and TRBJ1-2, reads DSGVTQTPKHLITATGQRVTLRCSPRSGDLSVYWYQQSLDQGLQFLIQYYNGEERAKGNILERFSAQQFPDLHSELNLSSLELGDSALYFCASSVAVMGTGEPNYGYTFGSGTRLTVV.

The CDR3 DNA sequence: TGCAGCGTTGACGACAGGGGTGGCTACACCTTC. Its protein product is CSVDDRGGYTF. The chain uses TRBV29-1 and TRBJ1-2, with TRBD1 matching 8 bases. Trimming cost V 3 bases and J 7 bases; bases outside gene matches: 1. Germline lookup yields CDR1 SQVTM and CDR2 ANQGSEA. CDR3 length: 11 amino acids. The complete variable domain, with remaining parts taken from reference TRBV29-1 and TRBJ1-2, reads SAVISQKPSRDICQRGTSLTIQCQVDSQVTMMFWYRQQPGQSLTLIATANQGSEATYESGFVIDKFPISRPNLTFSTLTVSNMSPEDSSIYLCSVDDRGGYTFGSGTRLTVV.

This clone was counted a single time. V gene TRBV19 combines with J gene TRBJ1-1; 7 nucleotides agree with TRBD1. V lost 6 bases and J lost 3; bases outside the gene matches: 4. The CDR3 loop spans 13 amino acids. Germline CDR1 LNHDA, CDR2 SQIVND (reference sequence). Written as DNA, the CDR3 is TGTGCCAGTAGGAAGGGACAGCACACTGAAGCTTTCTTT. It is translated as CASRKGQHTEAFF. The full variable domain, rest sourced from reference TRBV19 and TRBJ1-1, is DGGITQSPKYLFRKEGQNVTLSCEQNLNHDAMYWYRQDPGQGLRLIYYSQIVNDFQKGDIAEGYSVSREKKESFPLTVTSAQKNPTAFYLCASRKGQHTEAFFGQGTRLTVV.

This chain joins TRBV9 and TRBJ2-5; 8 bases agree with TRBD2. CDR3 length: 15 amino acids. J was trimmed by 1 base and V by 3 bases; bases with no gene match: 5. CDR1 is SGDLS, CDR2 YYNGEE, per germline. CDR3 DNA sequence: TGTGCCAGCAGCGCAGCTAGCGGGTTCCAAGAGACCCAGTACTTC. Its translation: CASSAASGFQETQYF.